This T cell receptor (beta chain) was documented in a study of blood T cell repertoires in COVID-19 (TCRdb year 2020). Regarding the research as a whole: The collaborator samples originated in the United States, Italy and Spain and spanned the acute and convalescent phases of COVID-19. The material from the prospective study consisted of cDNA or gDNA derived from T cells, B-cell-depleted T cells, or PBMCs. Subjects who had been exposed to COVID-19, were actively infected with it, or had recovered from it provided the deeply sampled blood TCRbeta repertoires that made up the dataset. The repertoires were released in a freely available public database intended as a resource for research on the immune response to SARS-CoV-2. The samples were drawn from the first 160 participants of the ongoing ImmuneRACE study and from about 1,200 subjects provided by 6 global collaborators. A de-identified subject ID, COVID-19 status, age in years and sex were almost always included in the sample metadata. Where available, HLA class I and class II types were obtained from metadata supplied by the sample provider rather than from assay-based typing. What the study reported, not specific to this receptor: The quantity of clinical and demographic metadata differed by source and by participant and was supplied without curation.

TCRbeta CDR3 regions were amplified from genomic DNA using the immunoSEQ Assay, a bias-controlled multiplex PCR. The published analysis was carried out like this. Nucleated cell counts per sample were estimated from amplification of reference gene primers within the assay. To quantify the absolute abundance of each unique TCRbeta CDR3 rearrangement, sequence reads were collapsed and filtered. For each sample, productive Simpson clonality was calculated by taking the square root of Simpson's diversity index across productive rearrangements. TCRdb took this table from immuneACCESS and kept in-frame rearrangements with V and J called. Such tables lack part of the clones; where checked against another copy, unresolved V genes explain under half of the gap, and the rest is unexplained. V, J and clone size derive from that table, while D and trimming were established from the DNA sequence. The sample table records approximately 330,000 clones; about nine tenths of these occur just once. The top ten clones comprise 7.5% to 10% of the sample.

This clone came up once. Its recognized antigen is unknown. No base quality values were provided; no much bigger clone lies one nucleotide off. At one collaborating source in Seattle, patients were enrolled during active infection and were followed longitudinally through the course of disease. Whole blood was collected in K2EDTA tubes by collaborating institutions according to the institutions' own protocols. For TCRbeta analysis, collaborators shipped samples in one of three forms: frozen whole blood, isolated PBMCs, or DNA extracted from either of those sample types. CDR1 and CDR2, per the germline V gene (reference sequence), are SGHNT and YYREEE. Reading from cysteine to phenylalanine, the CDR3 counts 15 amino acids. Only the CDR3 part of the read is kept: 45 bases, read in frame from the first base. V is pared back by 4 bases and J by 4 bases, with 18 bases lying between the germline termini.

This receptor was obtained from a man aged 25 to 40 with COVID-19, enrolled during active disease. The sequencing input was peripheral blood. The sequence is built from TRBV5-4 and TRBJ2-7; perhaps TRBD2 is the D gene, with 6 bases matching. For the CDR3, the sequence is CASSLSLPGGYEQYF. The sequenced DNA: TGTGCCAGCAGCCTGAGCCTCCCCGGGGGATACGAGCAGTACTTC.